The 11 T cell receptor beta chains below all came from one sample that was sequenced in a study. A single record per CDR3 protein comes from TCRdb applying MiXCR to the RT-PCR reads. The sample gives almost 700,000 distinct CDR3 sequences, 14% of which show up once; about 3.9% is in the top ten. Sequenced: memory CD4+ T cells from blood. The receptors come from a female donor in good health, serving as a healthy control.

This clonotype was counted between two and nine times. The CDR3 loop reads CASSQVGGSSSYEQYF. For the CDR3, the DNA is TGTGCCAGCAGCCAAGTCGGCGGGTCCAGCTCCTACGAGCAGTACTTC. The genes are TRBV4-2 and TRBJ2-7; D perhaps matches TRBD2 (5 bases). CDR1 is LGHNA and CDR2 is YNFKEQ in the germline V gene. V was shortened by 1 base and J by 0 bases, with 13 bases between the two germline ends. The CDR3 totals 16 residues.

This clonotype was counted a few times. This rearrangement joins TRBV9 to TRBJ1-2; D perhaps matches TRBD1 (5 bases). Trimming pared 3 bases from V and 8 bases from J, leaving 14 bases between. Germline V gene data show CDR1 as SGDLS and CDR2 as YYNGEE. The CDR3 runs 13 residues. The CDR3 loop is CASSARQSRGYTF. CDR3 nucleotides: TGTGCCAGCAGCGCCCGACAGTCTCGCGGCTACACCTTC.

The rearrangement uses TRBV20-1 and TRBJ2-4; perhaps TRBD2 as D (5 bases). Trimming stripped 5 bases from V and 8 bases from J, with 10 bases between. The CDR3 totals 11 residues. The V gene's germline CDR1 is DFQATT and CDR2 SNEGSKA (reference sequence). The CDR3 nucleotides are TGCAGTGCTCGGGTCGGGGACATTCAGTACTTC. As protein: CSARVGDIQYF.

This clonotype was observed at least ten times. This chain connects TRBV7-3 to TRBJ2-1; 8 bases are shared with TRBD2. Germline-derived CDR1 and CDR2 are SGHTA and FQGTGA. The CDR3 consists of 14 residues. Losses at the gene ends were 5 bases for V and 6 bases for J; bases not matched to a gene: 6. The CDR3 nucleotides read TGTGCCAGCAGCCCCAGGACTAGCTCCAATGAGCAGTTCTTC. Translation gives CASSPRTSSNEQFF.

In its sample, this clonotype was seen many times. The rearrangement joins TRBV20-1 to TRBJ2-1; D is possibly TRBD2 (5 bases). The CDR3 sequence is 12 residues long. Germline CDR1 DFQATT, CDR2 SNEGSKA (reference sequence). The V gene lost 6 bases and the J gene lost 3 bases, with 9 bases spanning the gap. CDR3 in amino acids: CSATGSYNEQFF. The CDR3 bases are TGCAGTGCGACGGGGAGCTACAATGAGCAGTTCTTC.

The chain employs TRBV7-9 and TRBJ1-1; 7 bases are a match to TRBD1. This CDR3 comprises 14 residues. With V trimmed by 2 bases and J by 4 bases, 4 bases remained unmatched. The germline V gene encodes CDR1 SEHNR and CDR2 FQNEAQ (reference sequence). Here the CDR3 reads CASSLNRGTTEAFF. The CDR3 nucleotides are TGTGCCAGCAGCTTAAACAGGGGTACCACTGAAGCTTTCTTT.

This clonotype was picked up many times. The chain combines TRBV4-3 with TRBJ2-3; unclear D gene. V was pared by 5 bases and J by 5 bases, with 11 bases between. This CDR3 spans 13 amino acids. Germline loops: CDR1 LGHNA, CDR2 YSLEER. This CDR3 is CASSSSWVDTQYF. The CDR3 nucleotides read TGCGCCAGCAGCTCAAGCTGGGTAGATACGCAGTATTTT.

The chain couples TRBV5-6 to TRBJ1-1; D uncertain. This CDR3 has 13 amino acids. V was pared by 4 bases and J by 4 bases, with 11 bases between. The germline CDR1 and CDR2 sequences are SGHDT and YYEEEE. DNA of the CDR3: TGTGCCAGCAGCCCGTACCAGCGCACTGAAGCTTTCTTT. It translates to CASSPYQRTEAFF.

Ten or more counts support this clonotype. V usage is TRBV5-1 and J usage is TRBJ2-1; 8 bases are shared with TRBD1. Trimming took 4 bases from V and 8 from J; bases not matched to a gene: 11. This CDR3 region has 15 residues. Germline V CDR1 and CDR2: SGHRS, YFSETQ. The CDR3 sequence is CASSPALDRADEQFF. The CDR3 DNA sequence: TGCGCCAGCAGCCCCGCCCTGGACAGGGCGGATGAGCAGTTCTTC.

In its sample, this clonotype was seen a few times. The chain has TRBV2 and TRBJ2-7, with D possibly matching TRBD1 (6 bases). The CDR3 runs 13 residues. Germline CDR1 is SNHLY and CDR2 is FYNNEI. V was trimmed by 5 bases and J by 3 bases, leaving 11 bases between them. This CDR3 reads CASSTGQSYEQYF. The CDR3 nucleotides read TGTGCCAGCAGTACTGGACAGAGCTACGAGCAGTACTTC.

This clonotype was seen repeatedly, ten times or more. The CDR3, as DNA: TGTGCCAGCGCTGTGAGGGGCATTGGTGGCTACACCTTC. Encoded protein: CASAVRGIGGYTF. J is TRBJ1-2 and V is TRBV6-5, with D perhaps TRBD1 (5 bases). This CDR3 spans 13 amino acids. Trimming took off 8 bases at V and 7 bases at J, with 17 bases between the two ends. CDR1 MNHEY and CDR2 SVGAGI come from the germline V gene.